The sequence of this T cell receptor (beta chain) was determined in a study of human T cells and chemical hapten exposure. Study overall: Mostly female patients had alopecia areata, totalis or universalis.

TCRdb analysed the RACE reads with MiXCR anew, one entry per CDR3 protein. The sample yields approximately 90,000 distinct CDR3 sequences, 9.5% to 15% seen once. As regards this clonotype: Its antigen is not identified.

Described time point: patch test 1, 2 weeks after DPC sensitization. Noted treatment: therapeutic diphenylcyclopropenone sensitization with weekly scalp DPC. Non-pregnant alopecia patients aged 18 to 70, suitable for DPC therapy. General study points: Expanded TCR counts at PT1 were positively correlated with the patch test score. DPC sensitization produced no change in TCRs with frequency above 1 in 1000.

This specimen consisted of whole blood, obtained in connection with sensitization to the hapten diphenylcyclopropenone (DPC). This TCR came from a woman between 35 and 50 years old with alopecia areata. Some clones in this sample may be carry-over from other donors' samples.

The CDR3 here is CASSLRRTSSTDTQYF. CDR3 sequence (DNA): TGTGCCAGCAGCTTACGAAGGACTAGTAGCACAGATACGCAGTATTTT. The chain couples TRBV11-2 to TRBJ2-3; 7 bases align to TRBD2. Trimming took 2 bases from V and 0 from J; bases not matched to a gene: 5. The CDR3 consists of 16 residues. Germline V gene data show CDR1 as SGHAT and CDR2 as FQNNGV.